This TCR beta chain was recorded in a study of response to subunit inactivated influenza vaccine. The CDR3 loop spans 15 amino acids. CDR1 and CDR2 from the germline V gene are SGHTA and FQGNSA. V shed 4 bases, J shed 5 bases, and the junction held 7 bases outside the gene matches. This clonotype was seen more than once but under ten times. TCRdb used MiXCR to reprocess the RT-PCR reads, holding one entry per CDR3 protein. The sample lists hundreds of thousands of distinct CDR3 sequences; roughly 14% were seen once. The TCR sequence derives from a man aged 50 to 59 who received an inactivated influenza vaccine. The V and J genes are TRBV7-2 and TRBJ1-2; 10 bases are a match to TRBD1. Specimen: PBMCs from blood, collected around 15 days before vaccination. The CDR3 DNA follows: TGTGCCAGCAGCTCCCGACAGGGGGCAAGGTATGGCTACACCTTC. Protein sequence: CASSSRQGARYGYTF. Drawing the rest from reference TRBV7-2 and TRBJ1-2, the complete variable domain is GAGVSQSPSNKVTEKGKDVELRCDPISGHTALYWYRQSLGQGLEFLIYFQGNSAPDKSGLPSDRFSAERTGGSVSTLTIQRTQQEDSAVYLCASSSRQGARYGYTFGSGTRLTVV.